The 27 T cell receptor beta chains below were found in one sample sequenced in a study of tissue T cells after allogeneic stem cell transplantation (dated by TCRdb to 2022 to 2024). The sample's time point label, in plain terms: mouse harvest day 14 after allogeneic transplant. Mouse grafts combined 10^7 T-cell-depleted bone marrow cells with 10^6 splenic CD5+ T cells, given via tail vein injection. Libraries were prepared through the immunoSEQ multiplex PCR assay. TCRdb provides this immuneACCESS table in a form limited to in-frame rearrangements. Some clones are lacking; in checked studies, under half of them reflect an unresolved V gene, and why the rest are absent is not known. In this sample the table shows about 8,800 clones, under 40% of which occur a single time. The leading ten clones occupy 4% to 5.5% of the sample. The source material was skin. The receptor set was obtained from a female BALB/c mouse given C57BL/6 T cells with graft-versus-host disease after an allogeneic hematopoietic cell transplant.

In its sample, this clone was seen once. Gene names are the mouse ones. With the read ending 1 residue before the CDR3 end, the germline J gene is used to fill in that end. V gene TRBV15 combines with J gene TRBJ1-5; TRBD1 aligns across 9 bases. V was pared by 3 bases and J by 2 bases, with 2 bases of the junction left unmatched. The V gene's germline CDR1 is SGHND and CDR2 FRSKSL. CDR3 length: 15 residues. The CDR3 DNA, read in part, is TGTGCCAGCAGTTTGGGGACAGGGTACAACCAGGCTCCGCTT. This gives the protein CASSLGTGYNQAPL. In full, the CDR3 is CASSLGTGYNQAPLF.

Concerning this clone itself: The listed genes are named as in mouse. Read data end 1 residue before the CDR3 end; the end is taken from the germline J gene. The chain links TRBV3 to TRBJ2-2; the D gene is possibly TRBD1 (6 bases). Germline V gives CDR1 SNHLY, CDR2 FYNGKV (reference sequence). This CDR3 contains 14 residues. The ends were cut back, 2 bases at V and 3 bases at J, with 7 bases in the middle. The sequenced part of the CDR3 DNA is TGTGCCAGCAGCTTACAGGGGTACACCGGGCAGCTCTAC. It is translated as CASSLQGYTGQLY. The CDR3 in its entirety is CASSLQGYTGQLYF.

This clone came up a few times. Here the gene names and germline are mouse. The CDR3 sequence is CASSLHQDTQYF. CDR3 bases read: TGTGCAAGCAGCTTACACCAAGACACCCAGTAC. The chain carries TRBV16 and TRBJ2-5; D is undetermined. Read sequence stops 1 residue before the CDR3 end, and the germline J gene provides the missing end. V was cut by 2 bases and J by 1 base, with 1 base left in between. Germline V gene data show CDR1 as SGHSA and CDR2 as FRNQAP. This CDR3 region has 12 residues.

This clone was counted only a few times. The genes are named according to mouse. The read ends 1 residue before the CDR3 terminus; that terminus is restored from the germline J gene. This chain uses TRBV13-3 with TRBJ1-3; D may be TRBD1 (6 bases). The CDR3 covers 15 residues. CDR1 and CDR2 (germline): NNHDY, SYVADS. Trimming shortened V by 2 bases and J by 0 bases, and 9 bases separated the two germline ends. Incomplete CDR3 DNA: TGTGCCAGCAGTGACAGGGGCCTTTCTGGAAATACGCTCTAT. Translating it yields CASSDRGLSGNTLY. In full, the CDR3 is CASSDRGLSGNTLYF.

Only a few counts were recorded for this clone. The genes and germline here are from mouse. The CDR3 here is CASSPQGYEQYF. The sequenced part of the CDR3 DNA is TGTGCCAGCAGCCCACAGGGTTATGAACAGTAC. The V gene is TRBV3, the J gene TRBJ2-7, with D possibly TRBD1 on 6 matching bases. The CDR3 end falls 1 residue outside the read, so it is completed with the germline J gene. The CDR3 is 12 residues long. V lost 5 bases and J 4 bases, leaving 9 bases between the germline ends. From germline, CDR1 is SNHLY and CDR2 FYNGKV (reference sequence).

Relative to its sample, this clone is medium-sized (0.01 to 0.1%). The listed genes are named as in mouse. The observed sequence ends 1 residue before the CDR3 terminus, with the missing tail filled in from the germline J gene. The V gene is TRBV29, the J gene TRBJ1-4; D is undetermined. The ends were cut back, 0 bases at V and 0 bases at J, with 5 bases in the middle. The CDR3 contains 15 residues. Looked up from germline, CDR1 is MSHET and CDR2 is SYDVDS. This CDR3 reads CASSLSRFSNERLFF. CDR3 bases read: TGTGCTAGCAGTTTATCCAGATTTTCCAACGAAAGATTATTT.

Comments on this clone: Mouse germline and gene names are used. Read data end 1 residue before the CDR3 end; the end is taken from the germline J gene. The chain couples TRBV31 to TRBJ2-3; weak D call: TRBD2 (5 bases). The CDR3 extends over 15 amino acids. Germline CDR1 is GKSSPN and CDR2 is SITVG. The V and J ends lost 1 base and 0 bases respectively, with 11 bases between them. The CDR3 is CAWSRLGTSAETLYF. The covered CDR3 bases are TGTGCCTGGAGTCGTCTGGGTACTAGTGCAGAAACGCTGTAT.

Only a few counts were recorded for this clone. Mouse gene names and germline throughout. With the read ending 1 residue before the CDR3 end, the germline J gene is used to fill in that end. The chain combines TRBV23 with TRBJ2-2. This CDR3 spans 13 amino acids. From germline, CDR1 is KGHTA and CDR2 FQNQQP. Partial CDR3 DNA: TGCTCCAGCAGTCCGGGAAACACCGGGCAGCTCTAC. Its translation: CSSSPGNTGQLY. The full CDR3 sequence reads CSSSPGNTGQLYF.

Note on this clone: Mouse names are used for the genes. The read ends 1 residue early relative to the CDR3; the germline J gene fills the gap. The chain is built from TRBV3 and TRBJ1-4; tentatively, D is TRBD1 (6 bases). The CDR3 is 15 amino acids. Germline lookup yields CDR1 SNHLY and CDR2 FYNGKV (reference sequence). Trimming took 3 bases from V and 1 from J, leaving 9 bases between them. The CDR3 reads CASSFPGHSNERLFF. The DNA read from the CDR3 is TGTGCCAGCAGCTTTCCGGGACATTCCAACGAAAGATTATTT.

For this clone: The listed genes are named as in mouse. The sequence runs out 1 residue before the end of the CDR3; the remainder is reconstructed from the germline J gene. The V call is TRBV26, the J call TRBJ2-4, with a tentative D call TRBD1 (6 bases). Trimming took 7 bases from V and 3 from J, leaving 14 bases between them. The germline CDR1 and CDR2 sequences are KGHPV and FQNQEV (reference sequence). This CDR3 spans 14 amino acids. CDR3 protein: CASKKGQFQNTLYF. The CDR3 bases that were read are TGTGCCAGCAAGAAGGGACAATTCCAAAACACCTTGTAC.

Points on this clone: Germline and genes: mouse. The read falls 1 residue short of the CDR3 end, and the missing part is taken from the germline J gene. The genes are TRBV26 and TRBJ1-3; no firm D call. The CDR3 runs 15 residues. Germline CDR1 KGHPV, CDR2 FQNQEV (reference sequence). Trimming took 7 bases from V and 0 from J, leaving 13 bases between them. The CDR3 reads CASTPTRNSGNTLYF. The DNA read from the CDR3 is TGTGCCAGCACGCCGACAAGGAATTCTGGAAATACGCTCTAT.

This clone has only a few counts. Mouse germline and gene names are used. The read ends 1 residue early relative to the CDR3; the germline J gene fills the gap. The chain uses TRBV26 and TRBJ2-5; possible D gene TRBD1, 6 bases. From germline, CDR1 is KGHPV and CDR2 FQNQEV (reference sequence). The CDR3 length is 13 residues. With 3 bases removed from V and 4 bases from J, the gap between germline ends came to 8 bases. CDR3 in amino acids: CASSLRGEDTQYF. Incomplete CDR3 DNA: TGTGCCAGCAGTCTCAGGGGTGAAGACACCCAGTAC. The complete variable domain, with remaining parts taken from reference TRBV26 and TRBJ2-5, reads NSKVIQTPRYLVKGQGQKAKMRCIPEKGHPVVFWYQQNKNNEFKFLINFQNQEVLQQIDMTEKRFSAECPSNSPCSLEIQSSEAGDSALYLCASSLRGEDTQYFGPGTRLLVL.

In its sample, this clone ranks as medium-sized. The genes and germline here are from mouse. Sequencing ends 1 residue short of the CDR3 end; the germline J gene provides the rest. This CDR3 is also generated by other DNA sequences in the sample. The chain uses TRBV26 and TRBJ1-3, with D maybe TRBD1 (5 bases). CDR3 length: 14 amino acids. With 2 bases removed from V and 1 base from J, the gap between germline ends came to 6 bases. Looked up from germline, CDR1 is KGHPV and CDR2 is FQNQEV (reference sequence). The sequenced CDR3 bases are TGTGCCAGCAGTCTGGGGGGATCTGGAAATACGCTCTAT. The encoded protein is CASSLGGSGNTLY. The whole CDR3 is CASSLGGSGNTLYF.

This clone was picked up a small number of times. Mouse germline and gene names are used. The read comes to an end 1 residue before the CDR3 does, leaving the germline J gene to fill in the end. This chain connects TRBV26 to TRBJ1-2, with D unclear. Between the trimmed V and J ends, which lost 2 bases and 0 bases, there was a span of 4 bases. Per germline, CDR1 KGHPV and CDR2 FQNQEV (reference sequence). The CDR3 is 13 residues long. CDR3 DNA (partial): TGTGCCAGCAGTCTGACAACAAACTCCGACTACACC. It encodes CASSLTTNSDYT. The whole CDR3 reads CASSLTTNSDYTF.

This clone is deemed medium-sized (0.01 to 0.1%). Gene names refer to mouse genes. With the read ending 1 residue before the CDR3 end, the germline J gene is used to fill in that end. The V gene is TRBV12-1, the J gene TRBJ2-7, with 13 bases fitting TRBD2. The germline CDR1 and CDR2 sequences are SGHSN and HYEKVE. The CDR3 consists of 15 residues. J lost 7 bases, V lost 1 base, and 6 bases had no gene match. CDR3 DNA (partial): TGTGCCAGCTCTCTGGGACTGGGGGGGGCCCTGGAACAGTAC. Protein: CASSLGLGGALEQY. The full-length CDR3 reads as CASSLGLGGALEQYF.

By proportion, this clone is medium-sized. Each gene name is a mouse one. The sequenced fragment ends 1 residue before the CDR3 boundary, so the rest is inferred from the germline J gene. The chain combines TRBV26 with TRBJ2-2, with a possible D match to TRBD1 (5 bases). The V gene lost 4 bases and the J gene lost 4 bases, with 10 bases spanning the gap. CDR1 KGHPV and CDR2 FQNQEV come from the germline V gene (reference sequence). The length of the CDR3 is 14 residues. The CDR3 loop is CASSRQGPTGQLYF. The part of the CDR3 DNA that was read is TGTGCCAGCAGTCGGCAGGGTCCCACCGGGCAGCTCTAC.

Remarks on this clone: Gene names and germline refer to mouse. The observed sequence ends 1 residue before the CDR3 terminus, with the missing tail filled in from the germline J gene. The chain is built from TRBV5 and TRBJ1-4; maybe TRBD1 (6 bases). The CDR3 consists of 15 residues. V was clipped by 0 bases and J by 2 bases, with 7 bases between them. Germline assignment: CDR1 LGHNA and CDR2 YNLKQL (reference sequence). The CDR3 DNA, read in part, is TGTGCCAGCAGCCAAGACGGGACATCCAACGAAAGATTATTT. Protein: CASSQDGTSNERLF. The entire CDR3 protein reads CASSQDGTSNERLFF.

The sample holds one count of this clone. Mouse gene names and germline throughout. The read ends 1 residue before the CDR3 terminus; that terminus is restored from the germline J gene. The genes are TRBV24 and TRBJ2-4; 7 bases line up with TRBD1. From germline, CDR1 is KGHTA and CDR2 FRNEEI. The CDR3 runs 14 residues. V shed 4 bases, J shed 4 bases, and the junction held 5 bases outside the gene matches. The CDR3 DNA, read in part, is TGTGCCAGCAGTCCCGGGACAGAAAAAAACACCTTGTAC. Its translation: CASSPGTEKNTLY. The whole CDR3 sequence reads CASSPGTEKNTLYF.

Notes on this clone: The gene names given are mouse names. Read data end 1 residue before the CDR3 end; the end is taken from the germline J gene. This chain connects TRBV26 to TRBJ2-4, with TRBD2 matching over 10 bases. The CDR3 is 15 residues long. V lost 2 bases and J lost 6; bases outside the gene matches: 5. Germline V lookup: CDR1 KGHPV, CDR2 FQNQEV (reference sequence). CDR3 loop: CASSLLGGRWNTLYF. The sequenced part of the CDR3 DNA is TGTGCCAGCAGTCTGCTGGGGGGGCGCTGGAACACCTTGTAC.

As concerns this clone: All gene names here are mouse names. Coverage ceases 1 residue before the CDR3 finishes, and the germline J gene fills in the end. The same CDR3 can be traced to other DNA sequences in this sample. The V and J genes are TRBV26 and TRBJ2-7; 10 positions match TRBD2. The junction had 2 bases not matched to a gene; V was cut back by 3 bases and J by 3 bases. Germline V gives CDR1 KGHPV, CDR2 FQNQEV (reference sequence). This CDR3 region has 14 residues. The CDR3 DNA, read in part, is TGTGCCAGCAGTCTCCGACTGGGGGGCTATGAACAGTAC. Translation gives CASSLRLGGYEQY. The whole CDR3 reads CASSLRLGGYEQYF. The full variable domain, completed using reference TRBV26 and TRBJ2-7, is NSKVIQTPRYLVKGQGQKAKMRCIPEKGHPVVFWYQQNKNNEFKFLINFQNQEVLQQIDMTEKRFSAECPSNSPCSLEIQSSEAGDSALYLCASSLRLGGYEQYFGPGTRLTVL.

With regard to this clone: Any gene name here is a mouse gene name. The missing CDR3 end, 1 residue past where the read stops, is filled in from the germline J gene. The rearrangement links TRBV5 to TRBJ2-2; tentatively, D is TRBD1 (5 bases). This CDR3 has 16 residues. The germline V and J ends were trimmed by 0 bases and 4 bases, with 12 bases remaining between them. Germline CDR1 reads LGHNA; CDR2 reads YNLKQL (reference sequence). CDR3 loop: CASSQESKGSTGQLYF. The part of the CDR3 DNA that was read is TGTGCCAGCAGCCAAGAATCCAAGGGGAGCACCGGGCAGCTCTAC.

This clone has only a few counts. The germline and genes are mouse ones. The CDR3 extends 1 residue past the end of the read, so its final part is completed from the germline J gene. The gene calls are TRBV13-3 and TRBJ1-1; D is possibly TRBD1 (5 bases). The V gene's germline CDR1 is NNHDY and CDR2 SYVADS. There are 12 residues in the CDR3. Trimming removed 2 bases from V and 3 bases from J, with 5 bases in between. The covered CDR3 bases are TGTGCCAGCAGTGACAGGGACACAGAAGTCTTC. It encodes CASSDRDTEVF. The whole CDR3 region reads CASSDRDTEVFF.

This clone was counted between two and nine times. Gene names are the mouse ones. The CDR3 end lies 1 residue beyond the end of the read and is filled in from the germline J gene. This chain joins TRBV13-2 and TRBJ2-1, with 7 positions matching TRBD2. Germline-derived CDR1 and CDR2 are NNHNN and SYGAGS (reference sequence). Germline trimming cut 2 bases from V and 3 bases from J; bases unmatched to any gene: 5. The CDR3 runs to 15 residues. The CDR3 sequence: CASGDRLGLYAEQFF. The CDR3 DNA, read in part, is TGTGCCAGCGGTGACCGACTGGGTCTCTATGCTGAGCAGTTC.

As regards this clone: Mouse gene names and germline throughout. The DNA ends 1 residue before the CDR3 does, and the rest of the CDR3 is filled in from the germline J gene. The rearrangement uses TRBV26 and TRBJ1-1, with a weak D call TRBD1 (6 bases). The CDR3 covers 13 residues. Trimming shortened V by 4 bases and J by 2 bases, and 8 bases separated the two germline ends. Germline values: CDR1 KGHPV, CDR2 FQNQEV (reference sequence). The part of the CDR3 DNA that was read is TGTGCCAGCAGTCCAGGGGCCAACACAGAAGTCTTC. Residues: CASSPGANTEVF. The full-length CDR3 reads as CASSPGANTEVFF.

By sample share, this clone is medium-sized. Mouse names are used for the genes. The sequence runs out 1 residue before the end of the CDR3; the remainder is reconstructed from the germline J gene. The rearrangement joins TRBV12-1 to TRBJ2-7, with a possible D match to TRBD2 (7 bases). The germline V gene has CDR1 SGHSN and CDR2 HYEKVE. The CDR3 spans 15 residues. The V gene lost 2 bases and the J gene lost 0 bases, with 13 bases spanning the gap. CDR3 DNA (partial): TGTGCCAGCTCTCGGGAGGGGGGGGGCTCCTATGAACAGTAC. Translating gives CASSREGGGSYEQY. The whole CDR3 protein reads CASSREGGGSYEQYF.

Details on this clone: Germline and genes here are mouse. From the germline J gene comes the end of the CDR3, since the read stops 1 residue before it. This sequence joins TRBV4 and TRBJ2-3; 11 bases match TRBD2. Germline V gives CDR1 LGHDT, CDR2 YNNKQL (reference sequence). The length of the CDR3 is 15 residues. V lost 4 bases to trimming and J lost 1 base; unmatched junction nucleotides: 1. The CDR3 is CASSSTGGGAETLYF. The sequenced part of the CDR3 DNA is TGTGCCAGCAGCTCGACTGGGGGGGGTGCAGAAACGCTGTAT.

This clone was detected only once. Gene names are mouse gene names. The CDR3 end is not reached by the read, which stops 1 residue before it; the germline J gene fills it in. The chain is built from TRBV12-2 and TRBJ2-2; possible D gene TRBD1, 7 bases. Trimming cost V 1 base and J 4 bases, with 12 bases left between them. This CDR3 spans 15 amino acids. Germline V lookup: CDR1 SGHLS, CDR2 HYDKME. CDR3 loop: CASSLKGARTGQLYF. The covered CDR3 bases are TGTGCCAGCTCTCTGAAGGGGGCGCGCACCGGGCAGCTCTAC.